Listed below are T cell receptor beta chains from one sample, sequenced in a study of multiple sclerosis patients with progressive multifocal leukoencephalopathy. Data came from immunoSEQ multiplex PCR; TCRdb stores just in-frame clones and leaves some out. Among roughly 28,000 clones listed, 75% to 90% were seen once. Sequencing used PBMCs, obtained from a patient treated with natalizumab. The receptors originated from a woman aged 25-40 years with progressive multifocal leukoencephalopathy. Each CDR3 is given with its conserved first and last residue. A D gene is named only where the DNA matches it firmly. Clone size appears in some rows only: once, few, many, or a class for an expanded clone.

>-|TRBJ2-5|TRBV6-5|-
CASSELLSETQYF
TGTGCCAGCAGTGAATTACTTAGTGAGACCCAGTACTTC
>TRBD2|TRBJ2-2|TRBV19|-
CASSQIWEGTGELFF
TGTGCCAGTAGTCAAATCTGGGAGGGTACCGGGGAGCTGTTTTTT
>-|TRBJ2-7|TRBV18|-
CASSGNEQYF
TGTGCCAGCTCTGGGAACGAGCAGTACTTC
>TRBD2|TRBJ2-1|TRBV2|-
CASSPYGLADNEQFF
TGTGCCAGCAGCCCCTACGGACTAGCGGACAATGAGCAGTTCTTC
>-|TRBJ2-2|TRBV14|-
CASNKDWGGELFF
TGTGCCAGCAACAAGGACTGGGGCGGGGAGCTGTTTTTT
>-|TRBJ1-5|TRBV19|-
CASSTLSQLSYQPQHF
TGTGCCAGTAGTACGCTCTCGCAGCTATCCTATCAGCCCCAGCATTTT
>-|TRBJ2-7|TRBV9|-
CASSGTEAEQYF
TGTGCCAGCAGCGGAACAGAGGCCGAGCAGTACTTC
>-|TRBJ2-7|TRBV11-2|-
CASSLSRLASEQYF
TGTGCCAGCAGCTTAAGTCGGCTAGCGAGCGAGCAGTACTTC
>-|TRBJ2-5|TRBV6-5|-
CASGFSETQYF
TGTGCCAGCGGCTTTAGCGAGACCCAGTACTTC
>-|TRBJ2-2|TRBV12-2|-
CASRSGGPVTGELFF
TGTGCAAGTCGCTCCGGCGGGCCCGTCACCGGGGAGCTGTTTTTT
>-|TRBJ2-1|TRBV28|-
CASSPSDSSVEQFF
TGTGCCAGCAGTCCCTCGGACTCTTCAGTTGAGCAGTTCTTC
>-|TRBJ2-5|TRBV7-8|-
CASSPRRTQETQYF
TGTGCCAGCAGCCCCCGGAGGACTCAAGAGACCCAGTACTTC
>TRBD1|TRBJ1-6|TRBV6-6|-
CASSFRDRDSPLHF
TGTGCCAGCAGCTTCCGGGACAGGGATTCACCCCTCCACTTT
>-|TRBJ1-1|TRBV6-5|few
CASSEGTENTEAFF
TGTGCCAGCAGTGAGGGAACAGAGAACACTGAAGCTTTCTTT
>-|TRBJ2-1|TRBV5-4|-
CASSRGVDYNEQFF
TGTGCCAGCAGTAGGGGTGTCGATTACAATGAGCAGTTCTTC
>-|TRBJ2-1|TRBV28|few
CASSSLASDEQFF
TGTGCCAGCAGTTCGTTAGCTTCCGATGAGCAGTTCTTC
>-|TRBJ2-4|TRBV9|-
CASSAPLAAKNIQYF
TGTGCCAGCAGCGCCCCATTAGCAGCCAAAAACATTCAGTACTTC
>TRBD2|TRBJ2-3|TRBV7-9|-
CASRDSGRVPDTQYF
TGTGCCAGCAGAGATAGCGGGAGGGTTCCGGATACGCAGTATTTT
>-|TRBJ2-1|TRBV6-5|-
CASSLTPSSYNEQFF
TGTGCCAGCAGCCTGACTCCTAGCTCCTACAATGAGCAGTTCTTC
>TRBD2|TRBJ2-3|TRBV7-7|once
CASSLDGGAADTQYF
TGTGCTAGCAGCTTAGACGGGGGGGCCGCAGATACGCAGTATTTT
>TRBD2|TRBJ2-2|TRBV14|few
CASSQVRGAGELFF
TGTGCCAGCAGCCAAGTGCGGGGGGCCGGGGAGCTGTTTTTT
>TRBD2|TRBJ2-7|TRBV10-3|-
CAISEGISGKYEQYF
TGTGCCATCAGTGAGGGGATTAGCGGGAAATACGAGCAGTACTTC
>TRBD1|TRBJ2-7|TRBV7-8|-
CASSSGQGGTYEQYF
TGTGCCAGCAGCTCGGGACAGGGGGGAACCTACGAGCAGTACTTC
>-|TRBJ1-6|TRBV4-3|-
CASRQSGDIRSPLHF
TGCGCCAGCAGGCAGTCAGGGGATATTCGTTCACCCCTCCACTTT
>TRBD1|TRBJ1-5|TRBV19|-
CASSVTKGQGVHQPQHF
TGTGCCAGTAGTGTAACGAAGGGACAGGGGGTCCATCAGCCCCAGCATTTT
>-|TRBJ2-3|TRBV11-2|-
CASSSSTNTDTQYF
TGTGCCAGCAGCTCCTCGACAAACACAGATACGCAGTATTTT
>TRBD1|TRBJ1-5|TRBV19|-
CATRQGGRVKGQPQHF
TGTGCCACGCGACAGGGGGGCAGGGTGAAGGGTCAGCCCCAGCATTTT
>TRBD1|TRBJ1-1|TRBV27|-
CASSTGQLSPLMNTEAFF
TGTGCCAGCAGCACGGGACAGTTATCCCCACTCATGAACACTGAAGCTTTCTTT
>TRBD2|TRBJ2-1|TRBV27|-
CASSPLTLAGGVDNEQFF
TGTGCCAGCAGTCCCCTGACGCTAGCGGGAGGGGTGGACAATGAGCAGTTCTTC
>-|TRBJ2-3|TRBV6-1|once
CASSFPGTDTQYF
TGTGCCAGCAGTTTTCCAGGCACAGATACGCAGTATTTT
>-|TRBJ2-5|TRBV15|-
CATSRDGDLQGETQYF
TGTGCCACCAGCAGAGATGGAGATCTCCAAGGGGAGACCCAGTACTTC
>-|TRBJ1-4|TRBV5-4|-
CASSSGAAGDEKLFF
TGTGCCAGCAGCTCTGGTGCGGCAGGGGATGAAAAACTGTTTTTT
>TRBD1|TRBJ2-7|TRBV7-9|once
CASSPPTGDYEQYF
TGTGCCAGCAGCCCGCCGACAGGGGACTACGAGCAGTACTTC
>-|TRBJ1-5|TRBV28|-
CASCAGKGHYSNQPQHF
TGTGCCAGCTGCGCGGGGAAGGGGCACTATAGCAATCAGCCCCAGCATTTT
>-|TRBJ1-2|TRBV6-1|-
CASSRAPNYGYTF
TGTGCCAGCAGCAGGGCCCCCAACTATGGCTACACCTTC
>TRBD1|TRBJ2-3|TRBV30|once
CAWSVGDRDPDTQYF
TGTGCCTGGAGTGTAGGGGACAGGGATCCAGATACGCAGTATTTT
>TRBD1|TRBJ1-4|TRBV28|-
CASSAHGTGDEKLFF
TGTGCCAGCAGTGCTCACGGGACAGGGGATGAAAAACTGTTTTTT
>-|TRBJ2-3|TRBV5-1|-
CASSSPGSTDTQYF
TGCGCCAGCAGCTCTCCGGGGAGTACAGATACGCAGTATTTT
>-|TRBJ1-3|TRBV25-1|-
CASSESGSSRNTIYF
TGTGCCAGCAGTGAATCAGGCAGCAGCCGAAACACCATATATTTT
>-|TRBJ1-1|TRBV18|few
CASSPPAGNKDTEAFF
TGTGCCAGCTCACCACCGGCTGGGAATAAGGACACTGAAGCTTTCTTT
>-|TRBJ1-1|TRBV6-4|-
CASSPRAGDTEAFF
TGTGCCAGCAGCCCCAGGGCGGGGGATACTGAAGCTTTCTTT
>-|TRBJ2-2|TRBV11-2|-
CASVKGAFANTGELFF
TGTGCCAGCGTTAAAGGGGCTTTTGCGAACACCGGGGAGCTGTTTTTT
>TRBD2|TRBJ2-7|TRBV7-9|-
CASSPGLAGDYRYEQYF
TGTGCCAGCAGTCCCGGACTAGCGGGAGATTACAGATACGAGCAGTACTTC
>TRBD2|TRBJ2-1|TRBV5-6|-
CASSLVLAGFSSYNEQFF
TGTGCCAGCAGCTTGGTACTAGCGGGATTCAGCTCCTACAATGAGCAGTTCTTC
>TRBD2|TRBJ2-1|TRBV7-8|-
CASSLGGWRLAGGSSYNEQFF
TGTGCCAGCAGCTTAGGTGGTTGGAGGCTAGCGGGGGGGAGCTCCTACAATGAGCAGTTCTTC
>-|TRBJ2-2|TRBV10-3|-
CAISESTVNTGELFF
TGTGCCATCAGTGAGTCTACAGTGAACACCGGGGAGCTGTTTTTT
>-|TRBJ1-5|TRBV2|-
CASASDSNQPQHF
TGTGCCAGCGCCTCAGATAGCAATCAGCCCCAGCATTTT
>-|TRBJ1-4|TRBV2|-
CASSGPDGNEKLFF
TGTGCCAGCAGTGGACCTGACGGTAATGAAAAACTGTTTTTT
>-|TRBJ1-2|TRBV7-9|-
CASSLGGATNYGYTF
TGTGCCAGCAGCTTAGGTGGGGCGACTAACTATGGCTACACCTTC
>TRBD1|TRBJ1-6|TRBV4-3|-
CASSQESGGVSPLHF
TGCGCCAGCAGCCAAGAGTCAGGGGGCGTTTCACCCCTCCACTTT
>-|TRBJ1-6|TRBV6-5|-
CASSRSNSPLHF
TGTGCCAGCAGCCGATCAAATTCACCCCTCCACTTT
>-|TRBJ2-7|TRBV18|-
CASSGQRRSSYEQYF
TGTGCCAGCTCGGGGCAAAGGCGCTCATCCTACGAGCAGTACTTC
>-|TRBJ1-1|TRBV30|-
CAWSSARHRAFF
TGTGCCTGGAGCTCGGCGCGACACCGAGCTTTCTTT
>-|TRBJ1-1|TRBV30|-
CAWRGSQIEAFF
TGTGCCTGGAGGGGTAGTCAGATTGAAGCTTTCTTT